The 23 T cell receptor beta chains given below trace back to one sample, sequenced in a study of CD8+ T cells in alopecia areata. Collected material from alopecia areata patients comprised lesional scalp punch biopsies and peripheral blood. Extracted RNA was reverse transcribed into cDNA, the sequencing template. Assay used: immunoSEQ multiplex PCR; TCRdb lists only in-frame clones, some missing. Among 9,500 to 15,000 clones listed, more than 50% were seen once. The specimen sequenced was skin. Every receptor here comes from a human donor with alopecia areata.

This clone is medium-sized (0.01 to 0.1%) within its sample. The chain couples TRBV4-1 to TRBJ2-2; 9 bases fit TRBD1. The CDR3 sequence is 16 residues long. The germline CDR1 and CDR2 sequences are MGHRA and YSYEKL. The ends lost 2 bases at V and 5 bases at J; junction bases unmatched: 6. CDR3 coding DNA: TGCGCCAGCAGCCAAACCGGGACAGGGTCAACCGGGGAGCTGTTTTTT. This encodes CASSQTGTGSTGELFF.

V usage is TRBV2 and J usage is TRBJ2-3, with TRBD2 matching over 9 bases. Germline-derived CDR1 and CDR2 are SNHLY and FYNNEI. Trimming removed 4 bases from V and 2 bases from J; junction bases left unmatched: 4. CDR3 length: 15 residues. The CDR3 DNA reads TGTGCCAGCAGTGGTAGCGGGAGAATCACAGATACGCAGTATTTT. It codes for CASSGSGRITDTQYF. Drawing the rest from reference TRBV2 and TRBJ2-3, the complete variable domain is EPEVTQTPSHQVTQMGQEVILRCVPISNHLYFYWYRQILGQKVEFLVSFYNNEISEKSEIFDDQFSVERPDGSNFTLKIRSTKLEDSAMYFCASSGSGRITDTQYFGPGTRLTVL.

This clone was seen a handful of times. V usage is TRBV28 and J usage is TRBJ1-6, with 8 positions matching TRBD1. Germline loops: CDR1 MDHEN, CDR2 SYDVKM. Germline trimming cut 3 bases from V and 12 bases from J; bases unmatched to any gene: 7. The CDR3 sequence is 14 residues long. Here the CDR3 reads CASSLSGGHQPLHF. The CDR3, as DNA: TGTGCCAGCAGTTTGTCAGGGGGCCACCAACCCCTCCACTTT.

This chain connects TRBV19 to TRBJ2-6; D gene unclear. This CDR3 region has 12 residues. Deletions cut 8 bases from V and 1 base from J, with 3 bases between. Germline CDR1 is LNHDA and CDR2 is SQIVND (reference sequence). CDR3 loop: CASLSGANVLTF. CDR3 nucleotides: TGTGCCAGTTTATCTGGGGCCAACGTCCTGACTTTC.

The V gene is TRBV4-2, the J gene TRBJ2-5; TRBD2 aligns across 9 bases. CDR1 and CDR2 from the germline V gene are LGHNA and YNFKEQ. This CDR3 has 18 residues. Germline trimming cut 1 base from V and 4 bases from J; bases unmatched to any gene: 13. The CDR3 DNA is TGTGCCAGCAGCCAAGTGATCCCGGCGGGGGGGTATGGAGAGACCCAGTACTTC. Protein sequence: CASSQVIPAGGYGETQYF.

The sample holds a few counts of this clone. The chain recombines TRBV9 with TRBJ2-7, with a weak D call TRBD2 (6 bases). Germline V lookup: CDR1 SGDLS, CDR2 YYNGEE. This CDR3 has 13 amino acids. With 6 bases removed from V and 7 bases from J, the gap between germline ends came to 17 bases. Written as DNA, the CDR3 is TGTGCCAGCACCCACTCGGGGGATGGGGAGCAGTACTTC. Its protein is CASTHSGDGEQYF.

The chain has TRBV7-2 and TRBJ2-3; D ambiguous. The CDR3 is 12 residues long. The V end was cut by 6 bases, the J end by 5 bases, with 9 bases between. Germline values: CDR1 SGHTA, CDR2 FQGNSA. The CDR3 coding sequence is TGTGCCAGCAGAGAAAGGCTAGATACGCAGTATTTT. It translates to CASRERLDTQYF.

V gene TRBV27 combines with J gene TRBJ2-1; 8 bases are a match to TRBD2. The CDR3 loop spans 13 amino acids. J lost 10 bases, V lost 5 bases, and 7 bases had no gene match. Germline V gives CDR1 MNHEY, CDR2 SMNVEV (reference sequence). In nucleotides, the CDR3 is TGTGCCAGCAGTGAGCTCGGCGGGGGGGAGCAGTTCTTC. Protein: CASSELGGGEQFF.

V usage is TRBV5-1 and J usage is TRBJ2-7, with TRBD2 matching 10 bases. The ends lost 0 bases at V and 4 bases at J; junction bases unmatched: 4. The length of the CDR3 is 15 residues. CDR1 and CDR2 from the germline V gene are SGHRS and YFSETQ. The DNA for the CDR3 is TGCGCCAGCAGCTTGGTTAGCGGGAGGTCTTACGAGCAGTACTTC. Translation: CASSLVSGRSYEQYF.

The chain joins TRBV15 to TRBJ2-2; 10 bases map to TRBD2. V lost 4 bases to trimming and J lost 4 bases; unmatched junction nucleotides: 6. Germline CDR1 is LNHNV and CDR2 is YYDKDF (reference sequence). This CDR3 is 16 amino acids long. CDR3 sequence reads: CATSTPSGSVTGELFF. In nucleotides, the CDR3 is TGTGCCACCAGCACACCTAGCGGGAGTGTCACCGGGGAGCTGTTTTTT.

V usage is TRBV7-8 and J usage is TRBJ2-3; 7 bases align to TRBD2. Germline V CDR1 and CDR2: SGHVS, FQNEAQ. The V and J ends lost 4 bases and 6 bases, in that order; junction bases with no gene match: 10. The CDR3 has 15 amino acids. The CDR3 coding sequence is TGTGCCAGCAGCTCCGGTCGGCTGGGGGGGGATACGCAGTATTTT. Its protein product is CASSSGRLGGDTQYF.

The chain is built from TRBV29-1 and TRBJ1-6; a possible D gene is TRBD1 (5 bases). Germline V gene sequence: CDR1 SQVTM, CDR2 ANQGSEA. CDR3 length: 13 amino acids. The V end lost 7 bases, the J end lost 6 bases, and 13 bases lay between the germline ends. In DNA, the CDR3 is TGCAGCGCCAGGGACGGAACTAATTCACCCCTCCACTTT. Its protein product is CSARDGTNSPLHF.

The CDR3 DNA is TGCGCCAGCAGTCAATCGGACGGCGGTAGCCGCTCCTATAATTCACCCCTCCACTTT. As protein: CASSQSDGGSRSYNSPLHF. The V and J genes are TRBV23-1 and TRBJ1-6, with unresolved D. TRBV23-1 is annotated as an ORF whose role is uncertain. V dropped 0 bases and J dropped 0 bases, with 15 bases sitting between them. CDR3 length equals 19 residues.

The chain carries TRBV5-1 and TRBJ2-3, with a possible D match to TRBD2 (6 bases). The V end was cut by 0 bases, the J end by 2 bases, with 10 bases between. CDR1 and CDR2 from the germline V gene are SGHRS and YFSETQ. This CDR3 spans 15 amino acids. CDR3 sequence reads: CASSLAGTATDTQYF. CDR3 bases: TGCGCCAGCAGCTTGGCCGGGACTGCCACAGATACGCAGTATTTT.

This chain connects TRBV7-9 to TRBJ1-4, with TRBD1 matching over 8 bases. CDR1 and CDR2 from the germline V gene are SEHNR and FQNEAQ (reference sequence). The CDR3 spans 19 residues. The V gene end was trimmed by 4 bases and the J gene end by 7 bases; junction bases not matched to a gene: 20. This CDR3 reads CASSSRIHRGTGVGEKLFF. The CDR3 DNA sequence: TGTGCCAGCAGCTCCCGCATACACAGGGGGACGGGTGTTGGTGAAAAACTGTTTTTT.

The chain employs TRBV28 and TRBJ2-3, with a weak D call TRBD2 (6 bases). The germline V and J ends were trimmed by 6 bases and 2 bases, with 18 bases remaining between them. Germline V gives CDR1 MDHEN, CDR2 SYDVKM. This CDR3 comprises 16 residues. CDR3 sequence: CASRPGLATYTDTQYF. CDR3 in DNA: TGTGCCAGCAGGCCGGGTCTAGCGACGTACACAGATACGCAGTATTTT.

This clone came up a few times. The chain joins TRBV4-1 to TRBJ2-7, with D perhaps matching TRBD1 or TRBD2 (6 bases each). Germline CDR1 is MGHRA and CDR2 is YSYEKL. V was trimmed by 1 base and J by 4 bases, leaving 20 bases between them. This CDR3 contains 17 residues. The CDR3 sequence: CASSQGYRAGGPYEQYF. The CDR3 nucleotides are TGCGCCAGCAGCCAAGGCTACCGAGCCGGGGGCCCATACGAGCAGTACTTC.

A few counts support this clone. The chain has TRBV21-1 and TRBJ2-1; the table assigns TRBD1, which was not confirmed against the DNA. TRBV21-1 is annotated as a pseudogene. This CDR3 spans 18 amino acids. CDR3 protein: CASSKVLPIPGQGNEQFF. CDR3 sequence (DNA): TGTGCCAGCAGCAAAGTTTTGCCAATACCGGGACAGGGCAATGAGCAGTTCTTC.

Remarks on this clone: A read error may be the cause here, since a much bigger clone is one base away. The chain links TRBV29-1 to TRBJ2-7; 7 nucleotides line up with TRBD1. With V trimmed by 5 bases and J by 6 bases, 10 bases remained unmatched. This CDR3 contains 13 residues. Germline CDR1 SQVTM, CDR2 ANQGSEA. CDR3 DNA sequence: TGCAGCGTTCGGGACAGTGTAGAGTCCGAGCAGTACTTC. Translated, it gives CSVRDSVESEQYF.

This clone was detected a few times. V usage is TRBV9 and J usage is TRBJ2-7; TRBD2 might be the D (6 bases). The CDR3 runs to 13 residues. Germline V CDR1 and CDR2: SGDLS, YYNGEE. The V gene lost 4 bases and the J gene lost 9 bases, with 17 bases spanning the gap. The chain's CDR3 is CASSKNPGDWQYF. CDR3 bases: TGTGCCAGCAGCAAAAATCCGGGGGACTGGCAGTACTTC.

This clone showed up just a few times. The chain couples TRBV9 to TRBJ2-1; no definite D call. CDR1 SGDLS and CDR2 YYNGEE come from the germline V gene. V was trimmed by 4 bases and J by 8 bases, leaving 16 bases between them. The CDR3 loop spans 14 amino acids. CDR3 amino acids: CASSPRRGGDEQFF. In nucleotides, the CDR3 is TGTGCCAGCAGCCCCCGTCGTGGCGGCGATGAGCAGTTCTTC.

The rearrangement links TRBV19 to TRBJ2-1; D is unresolved. The CDR3 sequence is 12 residues long. Germline loops: CDR1 LNHDA, CDR2 SQIVND (reference sequence). Deletions cut 0 bases from V and 8 bases from J, with 5 bases between. The DNA for the CDR3 is TGTGCCAGTAGTATAGATAGGGATGAGCAGTTCTTC. Translation: CASSIDRDEQFF.

This chain links TRBV7-2 with TRBJ2-7; 7 nucleotides match TRBD1. Trimming removed 0 bases from V and 6 bases from J; junction bases left unmatched: 11. The CDR3 contains 16 residues. Germline V gene lookup returns CDR1 SGHTA and CDR2 FQGNSA. CDR3 DNA sequence: TGTGCCAGCAGCTTAGCCCTAGCCGGGACAGATGGCGAGCAGTACTTC. Translation: CASSLALAGTDGEQYF.